Listed below are T cell receptor beta chains from one sample, sequenced in a study of blood T cells in healthy people across ages. Via MiXCR, TCRdb re-called the 5' RACE reads, giving one row per CDR3 protein. The sample yields almost 1 million distinct CDR3 sequences, just over 50% seen once. The source material was blood. These receptors all stem from a woman aged 55 to 70 in good health. CDR3s include the opening cysteine and the closing phenylalanine or tryptophan. A D gene is named only where the DNA matches it firmly. Some rows mark clone size as missing; the rest say once, few, many or name a class of expanded clone.

j_call v_call clone_size d_call cdr3_aa cdr3_nt
TRBJ2-1 TRBV5-1 few - CASSLAPNAYNEQFF TGCGCCAGCAGCTTGGCGCCGAATGCTTACAATGAGCAGTTCTTC
TRBJ2-3 TRBV29-1 many - CSVGGITDTQYF TGCAGCGTTGGAGGAATCACAGATACGCAGTATTTT
TRBJ2-6 TRBV9 - - CASSGRTDLASGANVLTF TGTGCCAGCAGTGGGAGGACAGACCTGGCCTCTGGGGCCAACGTCCTGACTTTC
TRBJ1-2 TRBV20-1 - - CSATHGSNYGYTF TGCAGTGCTACCCATGGGTCTAACTATGGCTACACCTTC
TRBJ2-7 TRBV7-2 few - CASSRGKAGNYEQYF TGTGCCAGCAGCAGGGGTAAAGCAGGGAACTACGAGCAGTACTTC
TRBJ2-5 TRBV12-3/TRBV12-4 - - CASSLKPWETQYF TGTGCCAGCAGTCTCAAACCCTGGGAGACCCAGTACTTC
TRBJ2-3 TRBV4-1 few - CASSQVGPLESDTQYF TGCGCCAGCAGCCAAGTGGGGCCCTTAGAGTCAGATACGCAGTATTTT
TRBJ2-2 TRBV28 - - CASRRPGQNTGELFF TGTGCCAGCAGGCGGCCGGGACAGAACACCGGGGAGCTGTTTTTT
TRBJ2-4 TRBV5-1 many - CASSRQGDKNIQYF TGCGCCAGCAGCCGCCAGGGAGACAAAAACATTCAGTACTTC
TRBJ1-2 TRBV27 - - CASSLEGPLSGYTF TGTGCCAGCAGTTTGGAAGGACCACTGTCTGGCTACACCTTC
TRBJ2-5 TRBV29-1 once TRBD2 CSAVAGGPGETQYF TGCAGCGCCGTAGCGGGAGGGCCCGGAGAGACCCAGTACTTC
TRBJ2-3 TRBV4-3 - - CASSLWPGQGTDTQYF TGCGCCAGCAGCCTCTGGCCGGGGCAGGGGACAGATACGCAGTATTTT
TRBJ2-1 TRBV2 - TRBD2 CASSLLALDEQFF TGTGCCAGCAGCCTACTAGCGCTCGATGAGCAGTTCTTC
TRBJ2-1 TRBV14 - - CASSLRTWDEQFF TGTGCCAGCAGCCTACGAACATGGGATGAGCAGTTCTTC
TRBJ1-5 TRBV6-2/TRBV6-3 - TRBD1 CASRPGTGLNQPQHF TGTGCCAGCAGACCCGGGACAGGGCTAAATCAGCCCCAGCATTTT
TRBJ2-3 TRBV27 - - CASSLWTSTDTQYF TGTGCCAGCAGTTTATGGACAAGCACAGATACGCAGTATTTT
TRBJ1-2 TRBV11-2 - - CASSRPDYGYTF TGTGCCAGCAGCCGGCCAGACTATGGCTACACCTTC
TRBJ2-1 TRBV20-1 - TRBD2 CSALRGTSGIYNEQFF TGCAGTGCCCTTAGAGGGACTAGCGGGATCTACAATGAGCAGTTCTTC
TRBJ1-2 TRBV29-1 few - CSVEWGGAGYGYTF TGCAGCGTTGAATGGGGGGGCGCGGGCTATGGCTACACCTTC
TRBJ2-1 TRBV6-2/TRBV6-3 - - CASSTGPSEQFF TGTGCCAGCAGTACCGGGCCCAGTGAGCAGTTCTTC
TRBJ2-7 TRBV3-1 few TRBD2 CASSQGSGGACEQYF TGTGCCAGCAGCCAAGGGTCGGGAGGGGCGTGCGAGCAGTACTTC
TRBJ2-5 TRBV3-1 few TRBD2 CASSQGTSGETQYF TGTGCCAGCAGCCAAGGGACTAGTGGAGAGACCCAGTACTTC
TRBJ2-7 TRBV3-1 few TRBD2 CASGTSFYEQYF TGTGCCAGCGGGACTAGCTTTTACGAGCAGTACTTC
TRBJ2-1 TRBV29-1 few TRBD2 CSVAGLAGLSQFF TGCAGCGTTGCCGGACTAGCGGGTTTATCGCAGTTCTTC
TRBJ2-5 TRBV29-1 - - CSVDVGLPIQTQYF TGCAGCGTTGACGTGGGGCTCCCAATCCAGACCCAGTACTTC
TRBJ2-5 TRBV10-1 few - CASSGSVQETQYF TGCGCCAGCAGTGGGTCAGTCCAAGAGACCCAGTACTTC
TRBJ2-6 TRBV3-1 many - CASSPETGRSGANVLTF TGTGCCAGCAGCCCCGAGACAGGACGCTCTGGGGCCAACGTCCTGACTTTC
TRBJ2-7 TRBV4-2 few TRBD2 CASSAGREDYEQYF TGTGCCAGCAGCGCCGGCCGGGAGGATTACGAGCAGTACTTC
TRBJ2-7 TRBV10-2 - TRBD2 CASSPSGTSGGGYEQYF TGCGCCAGCAGTCCTTCCGGGACTAGCGGAGGGGGGTACGAGCAGTACTTC
TRBJ1-1 TRBV16 - TRBD1 CASNPPEAGTVNTEAFF TGTGCCAGCAACCCGCCCGAGGCGGGGACAGTGAACACTGAAGCTTTCTTT
TRBJ2-7 TRBV20-1 few - CSARRRESNEQYF TGCAGTGCTAGAAGAAGGGAGTCCAACGAGCAGTACTTC
TRBJ2-3 TRBV20-1 many TRBD2 CSANGRPSDTQYF TGCAGTGCTAACGGGAGGCCCTCCGATACGCAGTATTTT
TRBJ2-6 TRBV6-1 - - CASRNTGSGANVLTF TGTGCCAGCAGAAACACAGGCTCTGGGGCCAACGTCCTGACTTTC
TRBJ2-3 TRBV5-1 - TRBD2 CASRSMAGADTQYF TGCGCCAGCAGGTCGATGGCGGGAGCTGATACGCAGTATTTT
TRBJ2-7 TRBV28 once TRBD1 CASSPSALGQRSYEQYF TGTGCCAGCAGTCCATCCGCCCTGGGACAGAGGTCCTACGAGCAGTACTTC
TRBJ2-3 TRBV5-6 - - CASSDSLFLTDTQYF TGTGCCAGCAGCGACAGTCTCTTCCTCACAGATACGCAGTATTTT
TRBJ2-5 TRBV28 - TRBD2 CASSPSGGLEQYF TGTGCCAGCAGTCCCTCGGGAGGGTTAGAGCAGTACTTC
TRBJ2-5 TRBV29-1 - - CSVGAAIQETQYF TGCAGCGTTGGTGCGGCAATCCAAGAGACCCAGTACTTC
TRBJ2-2 TRBV6-2/TRBV6-3 - TRBD1 CASSWGQGGELFF TGTGCCAGCAGTTGGGGACAGGGCGGGGAACTGTTTTTT
TRBJ2-7 TRBV9 - TRBD1 CASSVEPGQGSYEQYF TGTGCCAGCAGCGTAGAGCCGGGACAGGGATCCTACGAGCAGTACTTC